This T cell receptor (beta chain) was profiled in a study of cytomegalovirus exposure and HLA in healthy donors. 13 Jbeta primers and 60 Vbeta primers were used for the PCR. This table comes from immunoSEQ multiplex PCR, and its TCRdb copy is limited to in-frame clones, with some not included. There are about 160,000 clones in the sample; around four fifths occur only once, and 1% lies in the top ten. Germline V gene data show CDR1 as SNHLY and CDR2 as FYNNEI. This CDR3 is built from 15 residues. Trimming cost V 3 bases and J 0 bases, with 9 bases left between them. The receptor was derived from a woman aged 50 to 60 in good health and CMV-seropositive. V is TRBV2 and J is TRBJ2-4; possibly TRBD1 for D (5 bases). Material: PBMCs. CDR3 residues: CASSEDILAKNIQYF. The CDR3 DNA reads as TGTGCCAGCAGTGAGGACATACTAGCCAAAAACATTCAGTACTTC. Combining the CDR3 with reference TRBV2 and TRBJ2-4 gives the whole variable domain EPEVTQTPSHQVTQMGQEVILRCVPISNHLYFYWYRQILGQKVEFLVSFYNNEISEKSEIFDDQFSVERPDGSNFTLKIRSTKLEDSAMYFCASSEDILAKNIQYFGAGTRLSVL.